These 31 T cell receptor beta chains were all obtained from the same sample, sequenced in a study of blood T cell repertoires in COVID-19. Profiling relied on immunoSEQ multiplex PCR, and the TCRdb table lists in-frame clones only, not all of them. The sample yields roughly 300,000 clones, about 82% seen once. The sample was peripheral blood. These receptors all stem from a woman in her forties or fifties with acute or convalescent COVID-19.

This clone was seen more than once but under ten times. The chain uses TRBV28 and TRBJ2-7, with D perhaps TRBD1 (6 bases). The germline CDR1 and CDR2 sequences are MDHEN and SYDVKM. The ends were cut back, 6 bases at V and 9 bases at J, with 12 bases in the middle. This CDR3 spans 11 amino acids. The CDR3 nucleotides are TGTGCCAGCAGACATACAGGGCGGCAGTACTTC. Its translation: CASRHTGRQYF.

DNA for the CDR3: TGTGCCAGTAAGACAGGGATTGGCCAGCCCCAGCATTTT. Protein product: CASKTGIGQPQHF. V usage is TRBV6-5 and J usage is TRBJ1-5, with 7 positions matching TRBD1. Germline V CDR1 and CDR2: MNHEY, SVGAGI. The CDR3 runs 13 residues. V was pared by 9 bases and J by 7 bases, with 9 bases of the junction left unmatched.

J is TRBJ1-5 and V is TRBV6-1; tentatively, D is TRBD1 (5 bases). The CDR3 extends over 16 amino acids. Germline V gene lookup returns CDR1 MNHNS and CDR2 SASEGT. V was shortened by 4 bases and J by 1 base, with 14 bases between the two germline ends. CDR3 coding DNA: TGTGCCAGCAGTGGGGGCGGTCGGGCGAGCAATCAGCCCCAGCATTTT. Translated: CASSGGGRASNQPQHF.

V gene TRBV6-5 combines with J gene TRBJ2-7; TRBD2 might be the D (5 bases). CDR3 length: 15 amino acids. Germline CDR1 MNHEY, CDR2 SVGAGI. V shed 5 bases and J shed 3 bases, with 17 bases lying between them. CDR3 sequence reads: CASSTPLADYYEQYF. Here the CDR3 DNA reads TGTGCCAGCAGTACCCCGTTGGCAGACTACTACGAGCAGTACTTC.

The chain links TRBV5-1 to TRBJ1-2, with TRBD1 as a possible D gene (6 bases). Germline V gene data show CDR1 as SGHRS and CDR2 as YFSETQ. The CDR3 is 13 residues long. V gave up 4 bases and J gave up 4 bases, with 11 bases separating them. This chain's CDR3 is CASSQTGGYGYTF. CDR3 sequence (DNA): TGCGCCAGCAGCCAGACAGGTGGCTATGGCTACACCTTC.

The chain's CDR3 is CASSPSTGWDEKLFF. In DNA, the CDR3 is TGTGCCAGCTCACCCTCGACAGGGTGGGATGAAAAACTGTTTTTT. V is TRBV18 and J is TRBJ1-4; 7 bases align to TRBD1. Trimming took 3 bases from V and 6 from J; bases not matched to a gene: 7. CDR3 size: 15 residues. Germline CDR1 reads KGHSH; CDR2 reads LQKENI. Together with reference TRBV18 and TRBJ1-4, the CDR3 gives the full variable domain: NAGVMQNPRHLVRRRGQEARLRCSPMKGHSHVYWYRQLPEEGLKFMVYLQKENIIDESGMPKERFSAEFPKEGPSILRIQQVVRGDSAAYFCASSPSTGWDEKLFFGSGTQLSVL.

This clone was counted a single time. This rearrangement joins TRBV5-6 to TRBJ2-5; 10 bases are shared with TRBD2. The CDR3 runs to 15 residues. V lost 4 bases to trimming and J lost 5 bases; unmatched junction nucleotides: 8. Germline assignment: CDR1 SGHDT and CDR2 YYEEEE. The CDR3 coding sequence is TGTGCCAGCAGCCTCATAGCGGGAGGCGGGGAGACCCAGTACTTC. Its translation: CASSLIAGGGETQYF.

The chain combines TRBV7-2 with TRBJ2-1, with D possibly TRBD2 on 5 matching bases. Germline V lookup: CDR1 SGHTA, CDR2 FQGNSA. The CDR3 covers 14 residues. V was cut by 4 bases and J by 4 bases, with 11 bases left in between. The CDR3 loop reads CASSSRTGYNEQFF. Written as DNA, the CDR3 is TGTGCCAGCAGCTCCCGGACTGGTTACAATGAGCAGTTCTTC.

The chain links TRBV7-9 to TRBJ1-4, with TRBD1 as a possible D gene (6 bases). The CDR3 loop spans 12 amino acids. CDR1 and CDR2 (germline): SEHNR, FQNEAQ (reference sequence). With 3 bases removed from V and 8 bases from J, the gap between germline ends came to 7 bases. CDR3 region: CASSFGTEKLFF. CDR3 bases: TGTGCCAGCAGCTTCGGGACAGAAAAACTGTTTTTT.

The CDR3 DNA reads TGTGCCAGCAGCCCGACCCAGCGGGTTAGCTCCTACGAGCAGTACTTC. Amino acid sequence: CASSPTQRVSSYEQYF. V and J are TRBV11-2 and TRBJ2-7; a weak D match, TRBD2 (6 bases). Per the germline V gene, CDR1 is SGHAT and CDR2 is FQNNGV. This CDR3 contains 16 residues. Trimming stripped 5 bases from V and 0 bases from J, with 17 bases between.

The CDR3 sequence is CSASKQGNEKLFF. In nucleotides, the CDR3 is TGCAGTGCTAGTAAACAGGGGAATGAAAAACTGTTTTTT. The genes are TRBV20-1 and TRBJ1-4, with 7 bases lining up with TRBD1. Germline CDR1 reads DFQATT; CDR2 reads SNEGSKA (reference sequence). The CDR3 covers 13 residues. V shed 3 bases and J 5 bases; nucleotides not matched to a gene: 3.

This clone was detected only once. This chain's CDR3 is CASSFTTGGTEAFF. The CDR3 DNA is TGTGCCAGCAGCTTCACGACAGGGGGCACTGAAGCTTTCTTT. V usage is TRBV11-2 and J usage is TRBJ1-1, with 9 bases fitting TRBD1. The V gene's germline CDR1 is SGHAT and CDR2 FQNNGV. The junction had 3 bases not matched to a gene; V was cut back by 3 bases and J by 4 bases. This CDR3 is built from 14 residues.

The V call is TRBV19, the J call TRBJ2-7; the match to TRBD1 covers 10 bases. In germline, CDR1 is LNHDA, CDR2 SQIVND (reference sequence). The CDR3 spans 16 residues. The trim removed 5 bases at V and 6 bases at J, leaving 13 bases unmatched. CDR3 in amino acids: CASSPRLGTGVGEQYF. The CDR3 bases are TGTGCCAGTAGTCCACGTTTAGGGACAGGGGTTGGCGAGCAGTACTTC.

This clone was seen a few times. The V call is TRBV2, the J call TRBJ1-5, with 9 positions matching TRBD1. The trim removed 3 bases at V and 7 bases at J, leaving 13 bases unmatched. In germline, CDR1 is SNHLY, CDR2 FYNNEI. The CDR3 runs to 17 residues. CDR3: CASSELQGARPSQPQHF. Here the CDR3 DNA reads TGTGCCAGCAGTGAGTTACAGGGGGCGCGACCGTCGCAGCCCCAGCATTTT.

The rearrangement joins TRBV5-4 to TRBJ2-7; 8 nucleotides match TRBD2. This CDR3 contains 14 residues. Losses at the gene ends were 6 bases for V and 7 bases for J; bases not matched to a gene: 12. Germline V gene lookup returns CDR1 SGHNT and CDR2 YYREEE (reference sequence). DNA for the CDR3: TGTGCCAGCACCACCGGACTAGCAGAATTAGAGCAGTACTTC. Translated, it gives CASTTGLAELEQYF.

This chain links TRBV5-1 with TRBJ1-2, with TRBD1 matching over 7 bases. Germline loops: CDR1 SGHRS, CDR2 YFSETQ. J lost 2 bases, V lost 0 bases, and 4 bases had no gene match. This CDR3 is 15 amino acids long. CDR3: CASSLADRRNYGYTF. CDR3 bases: TGCGCCAGCAGCTTGGCGGACAGGCGGAACTATGGCTACACCTTC. Full variable domain (rest looked up from reference TRBV5-1 and TRBJ1-2): KAGVTQTPRYLIKTRGQQVTLSCSPISGHRSVSWYQQTPGQGLQFLFEYFSETQRNKGNFPGRFSGRQFSNSRSEMNVSTLELGDSALYLCASSLADRRNYGYTFGSGTRLTVV.

This clone has more than one count but fewer than ten. This chain joins TRBV19 and TRBJ2-1; D is perhaps TRBD1 (5 bases). The germline gives CDR1 LNHDA, CDR2 SQIVND (reference sequence). This CDR3 comprises 14 residues. V lost 2 bases to trimming and J lost 8 bases, with 13 bases between them. This CDR3 is CASSILPGRHEQFF. CDR3 nucleotide sequence: TGTGCCAGTAGTATACTCCCAGGGCGTCATGAGCAGTTCTTC. The whole variable domain, remainder taken from reference TRBV19 and TRBJ2-1, is DGGITQSPKYLFRKEGQNVTLSCEQNLNHDAMYWYRQDPGQGLRLIYYSQIVNDFQKGDIAEGYSVSREKKESFPLTVTSAQKNPTAFYLCASSILPGRHEQFFGPGTRLTVL.

The chain has TRBV12-3 or TRBV12-4 and TRBJ1-1, with 9 bases aligning to TRBD1. The CDR3 contains 13 residues. Trimming removed 7 bases from V and 4 bases from J; junction bases left unmatched: 4. The CDR3 here is CASTPTGGTEAFF. CDR3 bases: TGTGCCAGCACCCCGACAGGGGGCACTGAAGCTTTCTTT.

J is TRBJ1-2 and V is TRBV24-1; a weak D match, TRBD1 (6 bases). The CDR3 contains 17 residues. The ends were cut back, 5 bases at V and 7 bases at J, with 25 bases in the middle. The germline V gene encodes CDR1 KGHDR and CDR2 SFDVKD. CDR3 loop: CATSARGADGAYRGYTF. The CDR3 DNA sequence: TGTGCCACCAGTGCCCGGGGGGCGGACGGAGCATATCGTGGCTACACCTTC.

V gene TRBV7-3 combines with J gene TRBJ2-5; 7 bases are a match to TRBD1. Per the germline V gene, CDR1 is SGHTA and CDR2 is FQGTGA. The CDR3 is 15 residues long. Germline trimming cut 5 bases from V and 4 bases from J; bases unmatched to any gene: 10. As DNA, the CDR3 is TGTGCCAGCAGCCGTGGACAGGTTGGGGGAGAGACCCAGTACTTC. Encoded protein: CASSRGQVGGETQYF.

The chain couples TRBV7-9 to TRBJ1-2; 11 nucleotides agree with TRBD1. Germline CDR1 reads SEHNR; CDR2 reads FQNEAQ (reference sequence). V lost 7 bases, J lost 2 bases, and 6 bases stayed unmatched. This CDR3 has 15 amino acids. Here the CDR3 reads CASTGTGGGNYGYTF. In nucleotides, the CDR3 is TGTGCCAGCACCGGGACAGGGGGAGGAAACTATGGCTACACCTTC.

The J gene is TRBJ2-5, the V gene TRBV5-6, with a tentative D call TRBD2 (5 bases). The germline V gene has CDR1 SGHDT and CDR2 YYEEEE. V lost 0 bases to trimming and J lost 4 bases, with 10 bases between them. This CDR3 comprises 14 residues. The CDR3 coding sequence is TGTGCCAGCAGCTTGGTTGGTCGGGGAGAGACCCAGTACTTC. It is translated as CASSLVGRGETQYF.

The V call is TRBV5-1, the J call TRBJ2-1; 16 positions match TRBD2. The junction had 12 bases not matched to a gene; V was cut back by 4 bases and J by 8 bases. The CDR3 is 18 amino acids. Per germline, CDR1 SGHRS and CDR2 YFSETQ. The CDR3 loop is CASSRGGLAGGSFDEQFF. Written as DNA, the CDR3 is TGCGCCAGCAGCAGGGGGGGACTAGCGGGAGGGTCTTTCGATGAGCAGTTCTTC.

Many counts were recorded for this clone. The genes are TRBV27 and TRBJ1-2, with D possibly matching TRBD1 (6 bases). This CDR3 contains 14 residues. CDR1 MNHEY and CDR2 SMNVEV come from the germline V gene (reference sequence). V lost 1 base and J 4 bases, leaving 10 bases between the germline ends. This chain's CDR3 is CASSLYQGSYGYTF. CDR3 DNA: TGTGCCAGCAGTTTATATCAGGGGAGCTATGGCTACACCTTC.

The CDR3 nucleotides read TGTGCCAGCAGCTTTGGCGGGAGCTTGGAGAATGAGCAGTTCTTC. It is translated as CASSFGGSLENEQFF. The chain combines TRBV7-3 with TRBJ2-1; 7 bases agree with TRBD2. The junction had 9 bases not matched to a gene; V was cut back by 3 bases and J by 7 bases. Germline CDR1 SGHTA, CDR2 FQGTGA. The CDR3 spans 15 residues.

This chain uses TRBV7-9 with TRBJ2-7; D may be TRBD1 (6 bases). The CDR3 covers 15 residues. Germline assignment: CDR1 SEHNR and CDR2 FQNEAQ (reference sequence). V dropped 5 bases and J dropped 5 bases, with 19 bases sitting between them. The CDR3 loop is CASSPAAGTFHEQYF. The CDR3 DNA is TGTGCCAGCAGCCCGGCCGCCGGGACATTCCACGAGCAGTACTTC.

The V gene is TRBV10-3, the J gene TRBJ1-2; D gene unclear. This CDR3 has 14 residues. V was pared by 3 bases and J by 2 bases, with 10 bases between. Looked up from germline, CDR1 is ENHRY and CDR2 is SYGVKD. The CDR3 region is CAISEIQTNYGYTF. The DNA for the CDR3 is TGTGCCATCAGTGAAATACAGACCAACTATGGCTACACCTTC.

The chain recombines TRBV19 with TRBJ1-5, with D possibly being TRBD1 (6 bases). CDR1 is LNHDA and CDR2 is SQIVND in the germline V gene (reference sequence). V lost 3 bases to trimming and J lost 6 bases, with 18 bases between them. CDR3 size: 16 residues. In DNA, the CDR3 is TGTGCCAGTAGTATGGCTGGCAGGGGTGAGAGTCAGCCCCAGCATTTT. As protein: CASSMAGRGESQPQHF.

The chain combines TRBV3-1 (or the pseudogene TRBV3-2) with TRBJ2-7; D is uncertain. CDR1 LGHDT and CDR2 YNNKEL come from the germline V gene (reference sequence). The CDR3 sequence is 16 residues long. Trimming stripped 3 bases from V and 2 bases from J, with 17 bases between. CDR3 DNA: TGTGCCAGCAGCCAGGGCTTGTTATGGCTAACCTACGAGCAGTACTTC. Translated: CASSQGLLWLTYEQYF.

This chain joins TRBV5-1 and TRBJ1-3; D remains ambiguous. Germline V gives CDR1 SGHRS, CDR2 YFSETQ. With 4 bases removed from V and 4 bases from J, the gap between germline ends came to 15 bases. The CDR3 spans 15 residues. CDR3 protein: CASSPVGGSGNTIYF. The CDR3 region has the DNA TGCGCCAGCAGCCCCGTTGGCGGATCAGGAAACACCATATATTTT.

The rearrangement uses TRBV7-9 and TRBJ2-2, with D possibly TRBD1 on 5 matching bases. The CDR3 is made up of 13 amino acids. CDR1 and CDR2 from the germline V gene are SEHNR and FQNEAQ (reference sequence). V lost 5 bases and J 8 bases, leaving 12 bases between the germline ends. The CDR3 here is CASSQAQGGELFF. The DNA of the CDR3 is TGTGCCAGCAGCCAGGCGCAGGGTGGGGAGCTGTTTTTT. Filled out from reference TRBV7-9 and TRBJ2-2, the complete variable domain reads DTGVSQNPRHKITKRGQNVTFRCDPISEHNRLYWYRQTLGQGPEFLTYFQNEAQLEKSRLLSDRFSAERPKGSFSTLEIQRTEQGDSAMYLCASSQAQGGELFFGEGSRLTVL.